This TCR beta chain is from a study of beta chain features in type 1 diabetes. Central memory, naive, regulatory and stem cell-like memory CD4+ cells were sorted by CD45RO/CCR7/CD25/CD127/CD95/CD27. As every portion of the isolated RNA was reverse transcribed, the sequencing read expressed TCRB transcripts. Produced via immunoSEQ multiplex PCR; TCRdb's table is partial and in-frame only. This sample yields about 370,000 clones, of which about 10% are seen a single time; approximately 0.55% belongs to the top ten. V trimming: 2 bases; J trimming: 0 bases; junction bases outside the gene matches: 6. The CDR3 length is 17 residues. Germline V gene sequence: CDR1 MNHEY, CDR2 SMNVEV (reference sequence). Points from the study as a whole: Type 1 diabetes patients showed a moderate but significant shortening of TCRB CDR3s in all four CD4+ subsets.

This clone has just a few counts. Its antigen is unidentified. Sequencing input: central memory CD4+ T cells from blood. The genes are TRBV27 and TRBJ2-7, with TRBD2 matching 11 bases. The clonotype originates from a man aged 25-45 years with type 1 diabetes. CDR3 amino acids: CASSLKASGRYSYEQYF. CDR3 nucleotide sequence: TGTGCCAGCAGTTTAAAAGCTAGCGGGAGGTACTCCTACGAGCAGTACTTC.